The clone carrying this T cell receptor beta chain is a singleton in its sample. As yet, its antigen is unknown. This record comes from a study of T cells in narcolepsy. Assay used: immunoSEQ multiplex PCR; TCRdb lists only in-frame clones, some missing. The sample lists about 37,000 clones, approximately 84% occurring once. Study results and caveats: Blood of same and different patients, but not healthy controls, reportedly held recurring autoreactive clonotypes.

This TCR was recovered from a human donor in good health. The sample taken for sequencing was memory (CD45RA-) CD4+ T cells from blood.

The CDR3 sequence is CATFREVGGYTF. Here the CDR3 DNA reads TGTGCCACCTTCAGGGAGGTTGGTGGCTACACCTTC. The genes are TRBV19 and TRBJ1-2; possibly TRBD1 for D (5 bases). The CDR3 totals 12 residues. Trimming cost V 10 bases and J 7 bases, with 16 bases left between them. Germline CDR1 is LNHDA and CDR2 is SQIVND (reference sequence).